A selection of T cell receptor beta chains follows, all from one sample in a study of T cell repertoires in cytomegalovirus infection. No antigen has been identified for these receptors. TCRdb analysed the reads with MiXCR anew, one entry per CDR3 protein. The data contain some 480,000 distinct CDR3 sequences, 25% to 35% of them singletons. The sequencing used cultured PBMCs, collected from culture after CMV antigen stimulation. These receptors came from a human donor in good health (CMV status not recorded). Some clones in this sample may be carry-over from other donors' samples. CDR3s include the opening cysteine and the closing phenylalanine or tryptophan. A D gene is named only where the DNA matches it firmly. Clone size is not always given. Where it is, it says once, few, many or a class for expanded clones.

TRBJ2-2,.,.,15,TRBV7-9,CASQGRRALTGELFF,TGTGCCAGCCAAGGGCGTCGGGCCCTTACCGGGGAGCTGTTTTTT
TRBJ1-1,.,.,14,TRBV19,CASSLGRAYTEAFF,TGTGCCAGTAGTTTGGGTCGGGCGTACACTGAAGCTTTCTTT
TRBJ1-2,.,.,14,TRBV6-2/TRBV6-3,CASSGTAHNYGYTF,TGTGCCAGCAGCGGGACCGCGCACAACTATGGCTACACCTTC
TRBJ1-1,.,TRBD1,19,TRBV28,CASRGRIGQVPRYPTEAFF,TGTGCCAGCAGGGGCCGGATAGGACAGGTCCCAAGATATCCCACTGAAGCTTTCTTT
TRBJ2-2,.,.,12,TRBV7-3,CASSWGEGELFF,TGTGCCAGCAGCTGGGGGGAAGGGGAGCTGTTTTTT
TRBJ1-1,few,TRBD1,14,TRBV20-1,CSARGGTGNTEAFF,TGCAGTGCCAGAGGCGGGACAGGGAACACTGAAGCTTTCTTT
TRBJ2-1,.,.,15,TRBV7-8,CASSLAIDHYNEQFF,TGTGCCAGCAGCTTAGCAATCGATCACTACAATGAGCAGTTCTTC
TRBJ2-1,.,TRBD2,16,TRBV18,CASSPRASGTRGEQFF,TGTGCCAGCTCACCACGGGCTAGCGGGACGAGAGGGGAGCAGTTCTTC
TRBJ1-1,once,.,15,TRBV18,CASSPKGQRETEAFF,TGTGCCAGCTCACCGAAAGGACAGAGGGAGACTGAAGCTTTCTTT
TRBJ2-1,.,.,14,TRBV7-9,CASSAPRGYNEQFF,TGTGCCAGCAGCGCCCCCCGCGGGTACAATGAGCAGTTCTTC
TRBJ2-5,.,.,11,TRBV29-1,CSVRVLETQYF,TGCAGCGTGCGGGTCTTAGAGACCCAGTACTTC
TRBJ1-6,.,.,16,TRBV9,CASSKDARSYNSPLHF,TGTGCCAGCAGCAAGGACGCGCGCTCCTATAATTCACCCCTCCACTTT
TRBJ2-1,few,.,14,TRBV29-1,CSVEFGKGTAEQFF,TGCAGCGTTGAATTTGGTAAGGGGACTGCTGAGCAGTTCTTC
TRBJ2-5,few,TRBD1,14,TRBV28,CASTGQGADETQYF,TGTGCCAGCACGGGACAGGGGGCGGACGAGACCCAGTACTTC
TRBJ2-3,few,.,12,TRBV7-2,CASPGLTDTQYF,TGTGCCAGCCCCGGGCTGACAGATACGCAGTATTTT
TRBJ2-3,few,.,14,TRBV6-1,CASGGVGLGDTQYF,TGTGCCAGCGGCGGCGTGGGTTTAGGAGATACGCAGTATTTT
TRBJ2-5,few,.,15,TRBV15,CATSRKGGYQETQYF,TGTGCCACCAGCAGAAAGGGGGGCTACCAAGAGACCCAGTACTTC
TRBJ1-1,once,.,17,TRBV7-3,CASSPSNRGGAGTEAFF,TGTGCCAGCAGCCCCTCTAATAGGGGGGGCGCGGGCACTGAAGCTTTCTTT
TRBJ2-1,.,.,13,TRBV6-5,CASSYSPRGEQFF,TGTGCCAGCAGTTACTCCCCCCGGGGTGAGCAGTTCTTC
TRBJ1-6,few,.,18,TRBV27,CASSYRVLGSSYNSPLHF,TGTGCCAGCAGTTACAGGGTCTTGGGAAGCTCCTATAATTCACCCCTCCACTTT
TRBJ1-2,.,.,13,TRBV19,CASDPGVSRGYTF,TGTGCCAGCGACCCAGGGGTTTCGCGGGGCTACACCTTC
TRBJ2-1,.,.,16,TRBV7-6,CASGRPRERMANEQFF,TGTGCCAGCGGCAGACCCCGGGAGAGGATGGCAAATGAGCAGTTCTTC
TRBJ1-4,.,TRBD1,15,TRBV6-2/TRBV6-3,CASSYGDRTNEKLFF,TGTGCCAGCAGTTATGGGGACAGAACTAATGAAAAACTGTTTTTT
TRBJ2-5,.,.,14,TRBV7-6,CASSFRGIGETQYF,TGTGCCAGCAGCTTCCGAGGAATCGGGGAGACCCAGTACTTC
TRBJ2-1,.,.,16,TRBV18,CASSPTAGSSYNEQFF,TGTGCCAGCTCACCAACCGCGGGAAGCTCCTACAATGAGCAGTTCTTC
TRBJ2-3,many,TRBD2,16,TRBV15,CATSRVAGGGADTQYF,TGTGCCACCAGCAGAGTAGCGGGAGGGGGGGCAGATACGCAGTATTTT
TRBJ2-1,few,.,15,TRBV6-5,CASSPDFQPFNEQFF,TGTGCCAGCAGCCCTGACTTTCAACCGTTCAATGAGCAGTTCTTC
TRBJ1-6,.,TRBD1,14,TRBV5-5,CASFRDRASSPLHF,TGTGCCAGCTTCCGGGACAGGGCGTCTTCACCCCTCCACTTT
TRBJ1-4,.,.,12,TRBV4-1,CASSQPQEKLFF,TGCGCCAGCAGCCAACCACAGGAAAAACTGTTTTTT
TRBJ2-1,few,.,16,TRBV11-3,CASSLSGLSSYNEQFF,TGTGCCAGCAGCTTATCGGGGCTAAGCTCCTACAATGAGCAGTTCTTC
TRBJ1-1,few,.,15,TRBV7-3,CASSTSGHGLTEAFF,TGTGCCAGCAGCACCTCCGGACACGGGCTCACTGAAGCTTTCTTT
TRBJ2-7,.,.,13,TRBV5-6,CASSWNRVGEQYF,TGTGCCAGCAGCTGGAACCGGGTGGGGGAGCAGTACTTC
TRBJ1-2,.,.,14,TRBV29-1,CSVYGRGLNYGYTF,TGCAGCGTTTATGGCAGGGGATTGAACTATGGCTACACCTTC
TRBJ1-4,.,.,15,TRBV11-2,CASSLYPLGWEKLFF,TGTGCCAGCAGCTTATACCCGTTAGGGTGGGAAAAACTGTTTTTT
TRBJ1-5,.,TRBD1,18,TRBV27,CASNLAGTDQYSNQPQHF,TGTGCCAGCAATTTGGCAGGGACAGACCAATATAGCAATCAGCCCCAGCATTTT
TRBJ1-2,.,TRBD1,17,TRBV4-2,CASSQAGGDRGIYGYTF,TGTGCCAGCAGCCAAGCCGGGGGGGACAGGGGTATCTATGGCTACACCTTC
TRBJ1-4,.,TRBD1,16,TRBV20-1,CSARDLATGSNEKLFF,TGCAGTGCTAGAGATCTGGCGACAGGGTCAAATGAAAAACTGTTTTTT
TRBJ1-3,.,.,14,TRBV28,CASTVEGSGNTIYF,TGTGCCAGCACCGTAGAGGGCTCTGGAAACACCATATATTTT
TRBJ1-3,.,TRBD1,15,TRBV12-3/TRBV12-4,CASSFRQGNGNTIYF,TGTGCCAGCAGTTTCCGACAGGGTAACGGAAACACCATATATTTT
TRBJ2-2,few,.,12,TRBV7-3,CASSPTRGELFF,TGTGCCAGCAGCCCCACTCGGGGGGAGCTGTTTTTT
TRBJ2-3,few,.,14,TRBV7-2,CASSAGQFSDTQYF,TGTGCCAGCAGCGCCGGACAGTTTTCAGATACGCAGTATTTT
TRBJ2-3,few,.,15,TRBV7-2,CASSSGLGAPDTQYF,TGTGCCAGCAGCTCAGGGTTGGGCGCGCCAGATACGCAGTATTTT
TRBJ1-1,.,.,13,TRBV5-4,CASSLSRTTEAFF,TGTGCCAGCAGCTTATCTAGAACCACTGAAGCTTTCTTT
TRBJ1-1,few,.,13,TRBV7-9,CASSIQGWTEAFF,TGTGCCAGCAGCATCCAAGGATGGACTGAAGCTTTCTTT